This TCR beta chain is from a study of T cells after yellow fever vaccination. Overall study results and limits: From the bulk population, abundant clonotypes could contaminate and appear within FACS-sorted repertoires. Overall, a small share of clonotypes was seen in both CD4 and CD8 compartments. Reappearing after the booster were most of the clones from primary vaccination (around 95% CD4, approximately 89% CD8).

As TCR cDNA was made by 5'RACE template switching, a universal primer site and UMIs were added. TCRdb re-derived calls from the 5' RACE reads in MiXCR, one entry per CDR3 protein. The table lists some 560,000 distinct CDR3 sequences, less than 20% of them singletons. Per germline, CDR1 SGHNT and CDR2 YYREEE (reference sequence). The CDR3 totals 12 residues. Trimming took 4 bases from V and 8 from J, leaving 10 bases between them. Note on this clonotype: The antigen remains unidentified.

Specimen: PBMCs, collected 5 to 6 days after the first yellow fever vaccination. The gene calls are TRBV5-4 and TRBJ1-5; D perhaps matches TRBD1 (6 bases). The receptor comes from a man younger than 35 who received the YFV17D yellow fever vaccine. CDR3 nucleotides: TGTGCCAGCAGCCTCCAGGGGAAGCCCCAGCATTTT. Protein sequence: CASSLQGKPQHF. The whole variable domain, filled in from reference TRBV5-4 and TRBJ1-5, reads ETGVTQSPTHLIKTRGQQVTLRCSSQSGHNTVSWYQQALGQGPQFIFQYYREEENGRGNFPPRFSGLQFPNYSSELNVNALELDDSALYLCASSLQGKPQHFGDGTRLSIL.